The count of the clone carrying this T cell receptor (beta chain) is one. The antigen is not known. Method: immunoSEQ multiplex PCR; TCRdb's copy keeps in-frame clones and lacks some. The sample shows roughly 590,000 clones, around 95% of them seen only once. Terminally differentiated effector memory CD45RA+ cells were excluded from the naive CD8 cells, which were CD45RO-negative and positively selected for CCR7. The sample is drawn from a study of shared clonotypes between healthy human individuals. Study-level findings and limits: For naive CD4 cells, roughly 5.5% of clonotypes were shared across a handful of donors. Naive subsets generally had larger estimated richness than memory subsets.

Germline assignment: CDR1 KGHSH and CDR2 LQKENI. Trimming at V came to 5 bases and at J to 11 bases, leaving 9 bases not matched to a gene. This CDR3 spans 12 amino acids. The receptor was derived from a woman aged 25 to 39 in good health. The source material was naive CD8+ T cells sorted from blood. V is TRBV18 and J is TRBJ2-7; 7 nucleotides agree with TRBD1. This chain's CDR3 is CASSTGTDGEYF. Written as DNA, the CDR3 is TGTGCCAGCTCAACCGGGACAGACGGGGAGTACTTC. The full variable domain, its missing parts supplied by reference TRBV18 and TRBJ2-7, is NAGVMQNPRHLVRRRGQEARLRCSPMKGHSHVYWYRQLPEEGLKFMVYLQKENIIDESGMPKERFSAEFPKEGPSILRIQQVVRGDSAAYFCASSTGTDGEYFGPGTRLTVT.